What follows are 9 T cell receptor beta chains derived from one specimen sequenced in a study of OX40 agonist ivuxolimab in advanced cancers. Assay: immunoSEQ multiplex PCR; the TCRdb copy retains only in-frame clones and omits some. Here the sample spans 75,000 to 90,000 clones, more than 85% being singletons. The starting material was CD4+ or CD8+ T cells sorted from blood, obtained in a trial of the OX40 agonist ivuxolimab. These receptor sequences come from an adult with an advanced solid tumor such as melanoma, head and neck, liver or kidney cancer.

CDR3 sequence reads: CSVLTGPGNTIYF. CDR3 bases: TGCAGCGTTTTGACAGGGCCTGGAAACACCATATATTTT. The rearrangement links TRBV29-1 to TRBJ1-3, with 7 bases aligning to TRBD1. This CDR3 region has 13 residues. Germline V gene data show CDR1 as SQVTM and CDR2 as ANQGSEA. Unmatched junction bases numbered 3, after V lost 5 bases and J lost 2 bases.

The V gene is TRBV28, the J gene TRBJ2-7; 8 positions agree with TRBD2. Germline V lookup: CDR1 MDHEN, CDR2 SYDVKM. The CDR3 runs 16 residues. V lost 2 bases, J lost 4 bases, and 10 bases stayed unmatched. The CDR3 spells CASSLNSGNLWYEQYF. CDR3 DNA: TGTGCCAGCAGTTTAAATAGCGGGAATCTCTGGTACGAGCAGTACTTC.

The chain joins TRBV5-4 to TRBJ2-2; D could derive from TRBD1 or TRBD2 (5 bases each). This CDR3 has 16 residues. CDR1 and CDR2 from the germline V gene are SGHNT and YYREEE (reference sequence). V lost 6 bases and J lost 0, with 15 bases in between. The CDR3 DNA is TGTGCCAGCACGAAGGAGGCAGGGACGAACACCGGGGAGCTGTTTTTT. Translating gives CASTKEAGTNTGELFF.

The chain employs TRBV4-3 and TRBJ2-5; D may be TRBD1 (5 bases). The germline V and J ends were trimmed by 0 bases and 1 base, with 9 bases remaining between them. The germline V gene encodes CDR1 LGHNA and CDR2 YSLEER. This CDR3 has 15 amino acids. CDR3 loop: CASSQDYRIQETQYF. Here the CDR3 DNA reads TGCGCCAGCAGCCAAGACTACAGGATCCAAGAGACCCAGTACTTC.

V gene TRBV28 combines with J gene TRBJ2-3; 7 nucleotides align to TRBD2. Germline CDR1 MDHEN, CDR2 SYDVKM. J gave up 2 bases and V 8 bases, and 10 bases lay outside the gene matches. The CDR3 totals 15 residues. The CDR3 reads CASLSPGGPTDTQYF. Here the CDR3 DNA reads TGTGCCAGCCTGTCGCCGGGGGGACCCACAGATACGCAGTATTTT.

The chain uses TRBV7-9 and TRBJ2-1; 9 nucleotides line up with TRBD1. Germline V gives CDR1 SEHNR, CDR2 FQNEAQ (reference sequence). The CDR3 is 15 residues long. V shed 6 bases and J 3 bases; nucleotides not matched to a gene: 6. As DNA, the CDR3 is TGTGCCAGCAGTCCCGGGACAGGGTTCTACAATGAGCAGTTCTTC. Amino acids: CASSPGTGFYNEQFF.

V is TRBV19 and J is TRBJ2-7, with D possibly matching TRBD1 (6 bases). Germline-derived CDR1 and CDR2 are LNHDA and SQIVND (reference sequence). The CDR3 is made up of 13 amino acids. Trimming stripped 5 bases from V and 6 bases from J, with 14 bases between. CDR3 sequence reads: CASSDYRESEQYF. For the CDR3, the DNA is TGTGCCAGTAGTGACTACAGGGAGTCCGAGCAGTACTTC. The variable domain in full, with the rest retrieved from reference TRBV19 and TRBJ2-7, is DGGITQSPKYLFRKEGQNVTLSCEQNLNHDAMYWYRQDPGQGLRLIYYSQIVNDFQKGDIAEGYSVSREKKESFPLTVTSAQKNPTAFYLCASSDYRESEQYFGPGTRLTVT.

The rearrangement uses TRBV2 and TRBJ2-2, with D uncertain. This CDR3 region has 11 residues. Germline V gene lookup returns CDR1 SNHLY and CDR2 FYNNEI. V gave up 10 bases and J gave up 6 bases, with 9 bases separating them. This chain's CDR3 is CATVVSGELFF. In nucleotides, the CDR3 is TGTGCCACAGTCGTGTCCGGGGAGCTGTTTTTT.

This chain uses TRBV11-3 with TRBJ1-1; no definite D call. V was trimmed by 6 bases and J by 1 base, leaving 15 bases between them. The CDR3 loop spans 15 amino acids. The germline gives CDR1 SGHNT, CDR2 YENEEA. Here the CDR3 DNA reads TGTGCCAGCAGTGCGGTCACGGGTCCGAACACTGAAGCTTTCTTT. Encoded protein: CASSAVTGPNTEAFF.